These 8 T cell receptor beta chains were all obtained from the same sample, sequenced in a study of cytomegalovirus exposure and HLA in healthy donors. The study ran its PCR with 60 Vbeta and 13 Jbeta primers. Repertoires were generated with immunoSEQ multiplex PCR, while TCRdb's copy carries only in-frame clones and drops some. The sample shows some 200,000 clones, and 0.65% to 0.9% sits with its ten largest clones. The specimen was PBMCs. These receptors were taken from a young woman in good health and CMV-seropositive.

The rearrangement links TRBV5-1 to TRBJ1-1; 9 nucleotides align to TRBD1. The germline CDR1 and CDR2 sequences are SGHRS and YFSETQ. CDR3 length: 16 amino acids. Germline trimming cut 4 bases from V and 4 bases from J; bases unmatched to any gene: 11. The CDR3 bases are TGCGCCAGCAGCCCGGGACAGGGTTTAAGAGGCACTGAAGCTTTCTTT. Translation gives CASSPGQGLRGTEAFF.

The chain couples TRBV18 to TRBJ2-1, with 8 nucleotides matching TRBD2. This CDR3 region has 16 residues. V lost 3 bases to trimming and J lost 1 base; unmatched junction nucleotides: 5. The V gene's germline CDR1 is KGHSH and CDR2 LQKENI. As DNA, the CDR3 is TGTGCCAGCTCACCCCCCAGCGGGGGATCCTACAATGAGCAGTTCTTC. It codes for CASSPPSGGSYNEQFF.

This chain joins TRBV7-3 and TRBJ2-1; tentatively, D is TRBD2 (6 bases). In germline, CDR1 is SGHTA, CDR2 FQGTGA. The CDR3 spans 16 residues. The V end lost 5 bases, the J end lost 0 bases, and 14 bases lay between the germline ends. The CDR3: CASSLIAGGSYNEQFF. The CDR3 region has the DNA TGTGCCAGCAGCCTAATAGCCGGGGGCTCCTACAATGAGCAGTTCTTC.

CDR3 residues: CASTLTVGDSPLHF. The CDR3, as DNA: TGCGCCAGCACCTTGACAGTAGGGGATTCACCCCTCCACTTT. The V gene is TRBV4-3, the J gene TRBJ1-6, with a tentative D call TRBD1 (5 bases). This CDR3 spans 14 amino acids. Germline-derived CDR1 and CDR2 are LGHNA and YSLEER. The V and J ends lost 7 bases and 8 bases respectively, with 15 bases between them.

The J gene is TRBJ1-2, the V gene TRBV30; D unclear. The germline V gene has CDR1 GTSNPN and CDR2 SVGIG (reference sequence). The CDR3 sequence is 11 residues long. V lost 2 bases and J lost 7, with 8 bases in between. The CDR3 loop reads CAWSSGGGYTF. For the CDR3, the DNA is TGTGCCTGGAGTTCAGGAGGTGGCTACACCTTC.

The V and J genes are TRBV13 and TRBJ2-5; TRBD2 matches at 10 bases. Germline-derived CDR1 and CDR2 are PRHDT and FYEKMQ (reference sequence). The CDR3 runs to 16 residues. J gave up 3 bases and V 3 bases, and 7 bases lay outside the gene matches. The CDR3 DNA reads TGTGCCAGCAGCTTCGGGACTAGCGAGACCAAAGAGACCCAGTACTTC. Protein product: CASSFGTSETKETQYF.

The chain joins TRBV15 to TRBJ2-3; 8 bases map to TRBD2. The length of the CDR3 is 16 residues. With V trimmed by 5 bases and J by 4 bases, 11 bases remained unmatched. Germline CDR1 reads LNHNV; CDR2 reads YYDKDF (reference sequence). The CDR3 is CATSGLGAGVSDTQYF. The DNA of the CDR3 is TGTGCCACCAGCGGCTTGGGAGCGGGAGTATCAGATACGCAGTATTTT.

This chain joins TRBV11-3 and TRBJ2-1, with D possibly matching TRBD2 (5 bases). CDR3 length: 16 amino acids. Germline V gene sequence: CDR1 SGHNT, CDR2 YENEEA. Trimming shortened V by 1 base and J by 2 bases, and 12 bases separated the two germline ends. The CDR3 nucleotides read TGTGCCAGCAGCTTAGTAGGTCTAGCCCCCTACAATGAGCAGTTCTTC. Encoded protein: CASSLVGLAPYNEQFF.